The 5 T cell receptor beta chains below come from one sample, sequenced in a study of T cell responses to AZD1222 COVID-19 vaccine. This table comes from immunoSEQ multiplex PCR, and its TCRdb copy is limited to in-frame clones, with some not included. The top ten hold 5% to 6.5% of the sample, which has 150,000 or so clones, less than 95% seen once. Sequencing was performed on peripheral blood, taken 28 days after the second AZD1222 dose. These receptors were collected from an adult who received the AZD1222 COVID-19 vaccine.

The V gene is TRBV19, the J gene TRBJ1-5; possible D gene TRBD1, 6 bases. V gave up 4 bases and J gave up 6 bases, with 7 bases separating them. Germline values: CDR1 LNHDA, CDR2 SQIVND (reference sequence). CDR3 length equals 12 residues. The CDR3 DNA sequence: TGTGCCAGTAGTAGGGGGCCTCAGCCCCAGCATTTT. Encoded protein: CASSRGPQPQHF.

Note on this clone: The junction departs from germline at one end; a sequencing error may be responsible. Different DNA sequences within this sample yield the same CDR3. The chain recombines TRBV7-2 with TRBJ2-5; 7 bases are a match to TRBD2. Germline V lookup: CDR1 SGHTA, CDR2 FQGNSA. This CDR3 comprises 15 residues. CDR3 coding DNA: TGTGCCAGCAGCTTTAGCGGGTATATCGAAGAGACTCAGTACTTC. Protein product: CASSFSGYIEETQYF. The entire variable domain, with the rest obtained from reference TRBV7-2 and TRBJ2-5, is as follows: GAGVSQSPSNKVTEKGKDVELRCDPISGHTALYWYRQSLGQGLEFLIYFQGNSAPDKSGLPSDRFSAERTGGSVSTLTIQRTQQEDSAVYLCASSFSGYIEETQYFGPGTRLLVL.

The genes are TRBV7-3 and TRBJ1-3; 7 bases line up with TRBD1. The CDR3 is 12 amino acids. Looked up from germline, CDR1 is SGHTA and CDR2 is FQGTGA. The CDR3 DNA reads as TGTGCGGAGGGGGCATTTGGAAACACCATATATTTT. This gives the protein CAEGAFGNTIYF.

The rearrangement joins TRBV3-1 (or the pseudogene TRBV3-2) to TRBJ2-2, with D perhaps TRBD1 (5 bases). The CDR3 runs to 15 residues. Germline V CDR1 and CDR2: LGHDT, YNNKEL (reference sequence). The V and J ends lost 6 bases and 6 bases respectively, with 17 bases between them. The CDR3 is CASREQALGAGELFF. The DNA of the CDR3 is TGTGCCAGCAGGGAACAGGCCCTAGGAGCCGGGGAGCTGTTTTTT.

The chain combines TRBV3-1 (or the pseudogene TRBV3-2) with TRBJ1-2; 8 bases match TRBD1. This CDR3 has 14 residues. Germline assignment: CDR1 LGHDT and CDR2 YNNKEL (reference sequence). The J segment lost 2 bases and the V segment lost 1 base, leaving 0 bases of the junction unmatched. CDR3 sequence reads: CASSQGTGNYGYTF. The CDR3 coding sequence is TGTGCCAGCAGCCAAGGGACAGGGAACTATGGCTACACCTTC.